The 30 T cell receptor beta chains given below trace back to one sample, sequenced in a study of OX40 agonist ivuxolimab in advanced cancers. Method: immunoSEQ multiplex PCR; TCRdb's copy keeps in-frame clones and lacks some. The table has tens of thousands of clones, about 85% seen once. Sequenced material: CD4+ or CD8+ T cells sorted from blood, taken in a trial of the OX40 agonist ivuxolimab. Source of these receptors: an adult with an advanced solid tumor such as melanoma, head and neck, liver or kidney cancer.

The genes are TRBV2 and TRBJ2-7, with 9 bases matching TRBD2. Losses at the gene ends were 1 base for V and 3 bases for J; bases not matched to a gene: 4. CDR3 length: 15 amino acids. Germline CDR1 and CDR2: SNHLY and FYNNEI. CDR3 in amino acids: CASSEGLAGLYEQYF. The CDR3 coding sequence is TGTGCCAGCAGTGAAGGGCTAGCGGGACTCTACGAGCAGTACTTC. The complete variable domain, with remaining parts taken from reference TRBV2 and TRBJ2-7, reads EPEVTQTPSHQVTQMGQEVILRCVPISNHLYFYWYRQILGQKVEFLVSFYNNEISEKSEIFDDQFSVERPDGSNFTLKIRSTKLEDSAMYFCASSEGLAGLYEQYFGPGTRLTVT.

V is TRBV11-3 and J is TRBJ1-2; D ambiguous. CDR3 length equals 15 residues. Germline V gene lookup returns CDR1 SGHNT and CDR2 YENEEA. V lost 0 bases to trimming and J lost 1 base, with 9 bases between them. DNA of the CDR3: TGTGCCAGCAGCTTAGATCCCGGTTTTAACTATGGCTACACCTTC. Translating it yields CASSLDPGFNYGYTF.

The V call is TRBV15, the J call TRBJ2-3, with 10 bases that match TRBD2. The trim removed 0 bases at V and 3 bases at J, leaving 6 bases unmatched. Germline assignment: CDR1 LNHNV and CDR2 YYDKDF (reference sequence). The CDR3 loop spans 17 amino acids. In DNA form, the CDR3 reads TGTGCCACCAGCAGAGATAGGGCTAGCGGGAGTACAGATACGCAGTATTTT. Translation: CATSRDRASGSTDTQYF.

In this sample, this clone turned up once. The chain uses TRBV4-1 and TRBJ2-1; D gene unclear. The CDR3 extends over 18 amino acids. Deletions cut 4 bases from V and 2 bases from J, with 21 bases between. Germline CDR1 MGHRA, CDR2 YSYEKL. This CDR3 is CASSRSFMAGMTYNEQFF. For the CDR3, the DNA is TGCGCCAGCAGCCGATCGTTCATGGCAGGCATGACCTACAATGAGCAGTTCTTC.

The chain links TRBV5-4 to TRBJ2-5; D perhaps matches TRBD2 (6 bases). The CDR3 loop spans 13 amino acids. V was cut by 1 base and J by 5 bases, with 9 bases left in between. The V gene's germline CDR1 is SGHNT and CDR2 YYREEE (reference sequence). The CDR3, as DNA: TGTGCCAGCAGCTTGAGCCGGGGGGAGACCCAGTACTTC. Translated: CASSLSRGETQYF.

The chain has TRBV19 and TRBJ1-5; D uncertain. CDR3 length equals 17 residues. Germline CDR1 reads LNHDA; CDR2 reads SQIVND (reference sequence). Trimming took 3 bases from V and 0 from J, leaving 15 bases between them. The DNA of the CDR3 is TGTGCCAGTAGTATTAGGCGGGGAGGTTATAGCAATCAGCCCCAGCATTTT. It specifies CASSIRRGGYSNQPQHF.

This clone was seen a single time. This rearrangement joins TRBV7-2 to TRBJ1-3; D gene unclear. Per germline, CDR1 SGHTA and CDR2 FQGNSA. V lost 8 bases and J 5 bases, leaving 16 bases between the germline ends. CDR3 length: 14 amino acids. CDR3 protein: CASSTPSNRNTIYF. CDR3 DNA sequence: TGTGCCAGCTCAACCCCTTCCAACAGAAACACCATATATTTT.

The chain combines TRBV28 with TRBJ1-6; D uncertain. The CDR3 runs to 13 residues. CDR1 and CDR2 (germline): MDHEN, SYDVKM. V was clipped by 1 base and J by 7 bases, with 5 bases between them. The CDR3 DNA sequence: TGTGCCAGCAGTTTATCGTGGAATTCACCCCTCCACTTT. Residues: CASSLSWNSPLHF.

In nucleotides, the CDR3 is TGTGCCAGCAGCCAGGGACATCCCAGGACGGGGGAGCTGTTTTTT. Translation: CASSQGHPRTGELFF. V is TRBV14 and J is TRBJ2-2; a weak D match, TRBD1 (6 bases). Germline assignment: CDR1 SGHDN and CDR2 FVKESK. Trimming removed 3 bases at V and 8 bases at J, with 16 bases between. This CDR3 contains 15 residues.

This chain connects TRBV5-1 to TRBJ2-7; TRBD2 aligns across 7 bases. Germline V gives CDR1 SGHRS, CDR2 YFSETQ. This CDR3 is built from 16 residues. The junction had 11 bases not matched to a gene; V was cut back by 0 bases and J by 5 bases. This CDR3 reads CASSLGLAELSNEQYF. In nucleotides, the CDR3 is TGCGCCAGCAGCTTGGGTCTAGCGGAGCTAAGCAACGAGCAGTACTTC.

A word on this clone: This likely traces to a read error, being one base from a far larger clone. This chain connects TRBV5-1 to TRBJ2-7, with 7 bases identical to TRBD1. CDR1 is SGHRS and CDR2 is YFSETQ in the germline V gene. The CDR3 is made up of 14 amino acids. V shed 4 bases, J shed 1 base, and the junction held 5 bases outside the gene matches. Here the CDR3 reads CASSPPTGSYEQYF. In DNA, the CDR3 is TGCGCCAGCAGCCCCCCGACAGGGTCCTACGAGCAGTACTTC.

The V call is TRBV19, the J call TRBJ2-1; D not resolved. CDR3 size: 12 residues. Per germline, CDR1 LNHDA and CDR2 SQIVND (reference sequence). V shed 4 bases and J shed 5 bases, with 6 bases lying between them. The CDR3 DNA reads TGTGCCAGTAGTACACCGCACAATGAGCAGTTCTTC. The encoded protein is CASSTPHNEQFF.

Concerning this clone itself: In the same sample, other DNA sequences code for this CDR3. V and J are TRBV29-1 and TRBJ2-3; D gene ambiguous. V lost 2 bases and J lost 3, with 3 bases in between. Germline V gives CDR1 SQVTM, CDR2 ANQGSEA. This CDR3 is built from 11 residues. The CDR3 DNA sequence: TGCAGCGTTGAATCGACAGATACGCAGTATTTT. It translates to CSVESTDTQYF.

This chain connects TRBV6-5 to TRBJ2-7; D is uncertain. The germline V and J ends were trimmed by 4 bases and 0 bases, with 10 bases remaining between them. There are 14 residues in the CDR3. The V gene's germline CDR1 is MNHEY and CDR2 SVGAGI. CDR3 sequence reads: CASSFEDRSYEQYF. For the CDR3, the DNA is TGTGCCAGCAGTTTCGAGGACCGCTCCTACGAGCAGTACTTC.

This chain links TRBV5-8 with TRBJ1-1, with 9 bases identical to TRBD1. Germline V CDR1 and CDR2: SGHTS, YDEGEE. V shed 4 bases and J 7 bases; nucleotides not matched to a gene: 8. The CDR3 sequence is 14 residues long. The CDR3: CASSAGQGSVEAFF. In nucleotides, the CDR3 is TGTGCCAGCAGCGCGGGACAGGGATCGGTTGAAGCTTTCTTT. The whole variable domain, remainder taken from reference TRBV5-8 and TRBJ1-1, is EAGVTQSPTHLIKTRGQQATLRCSPISGHTSVYWYQQALGLGLQFLLWYDEGEERNRGNFPPRFSGRQFPNYSSELNVNALELEDSALYLCASSAGQGSVEAFFGQGTRLTVV.

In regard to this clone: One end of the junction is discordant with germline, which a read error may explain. CDR3 coding DNA: TGCGCCAGCAGGGCCGAAGCGAACATCGGGGAGCTGTTTTTT. Translation: CASRAEANIGELFF. J is TRBJ2-2 and V is TRBV5-1; D gene ambiguous. This CDR3 is 14 amino acids long. Germline CDR1 and CDR2: SGHRS and YFSETQ. The whole variable domain, remainder taken from reference TRBV5-1 and TRBJ2-2, is KAGVTQTPRYLIKTRGQQVTLSCSPISGHRSVSWYQQTPGQGLQFLFEYFSETQRNKGNFPGRFSGRQFSNSRSEMNVSTLELGDSALYLCASRAEANIGELFFGEGSRLTVL.

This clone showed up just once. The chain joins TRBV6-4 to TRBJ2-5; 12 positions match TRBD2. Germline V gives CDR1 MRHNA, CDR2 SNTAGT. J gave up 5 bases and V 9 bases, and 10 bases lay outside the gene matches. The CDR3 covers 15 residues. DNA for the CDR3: TGTGCCAGGTGCTTTCTAGCGGGAGGGCCGGAGACCCAGTACTTC. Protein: CARCFLAGGPETQYF.

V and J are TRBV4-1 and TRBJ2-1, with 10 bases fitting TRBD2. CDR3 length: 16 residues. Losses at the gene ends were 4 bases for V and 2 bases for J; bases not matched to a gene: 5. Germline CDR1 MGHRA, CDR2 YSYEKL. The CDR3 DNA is TGCGCCAGCAGCCCCCGGCTAGCGGGGGCCTACAATGAGCAGTTCTTC. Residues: CASSPRLAGAYNEQFF.

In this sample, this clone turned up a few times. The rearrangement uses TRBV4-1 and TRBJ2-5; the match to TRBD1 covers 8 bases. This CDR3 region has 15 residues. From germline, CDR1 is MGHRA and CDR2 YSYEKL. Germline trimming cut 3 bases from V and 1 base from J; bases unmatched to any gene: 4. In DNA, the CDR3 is TGCGCCAGCAGCCAGAGGACAGGGCTCCAAGAGACCCAGTACTTC. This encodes CASSQRTGLQETQYF.

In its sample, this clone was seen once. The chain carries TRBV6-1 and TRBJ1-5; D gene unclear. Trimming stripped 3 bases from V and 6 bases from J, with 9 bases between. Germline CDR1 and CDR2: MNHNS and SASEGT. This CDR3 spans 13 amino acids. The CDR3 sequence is CASSETWGQPQHF. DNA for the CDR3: TGTGCCAGCAGTGAGACCTGGGGTCAGCCCCAGCATTTT.

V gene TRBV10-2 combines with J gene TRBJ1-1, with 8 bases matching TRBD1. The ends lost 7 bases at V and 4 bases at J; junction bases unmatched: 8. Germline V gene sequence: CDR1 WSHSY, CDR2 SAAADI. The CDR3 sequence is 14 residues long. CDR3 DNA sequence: TGCGCCAGCAACAGACAGGGGCGAGGCACTGAAGCTTTCTTT. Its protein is CASNRQGRGTEAFF.

CDR3 nucleotides: TGTGCCAGCAGCTTAGAAGGTTCAGCTATCTATGGCTACACCTTC. Its protein is CASSLEGSAIYGYTF. V is TRBV11-2 and J is TRBJ1-2, with D hard to call. V lost 0 bases and J 4 bases, leaving 12 bases between the germline ends. CDR3 length equals 15 residues. The germline V gene has CDR1 SGHAT and CDR2 FQNNGV.

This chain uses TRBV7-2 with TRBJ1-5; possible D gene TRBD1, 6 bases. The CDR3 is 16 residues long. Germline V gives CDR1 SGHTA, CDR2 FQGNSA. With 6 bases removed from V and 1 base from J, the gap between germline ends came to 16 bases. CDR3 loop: CASSSYLDRSNQPQHF. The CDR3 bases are TGTGCCAGCAGTTCCTACCTCGACAGGAGCAATCAGCCCCAGCATTTT.

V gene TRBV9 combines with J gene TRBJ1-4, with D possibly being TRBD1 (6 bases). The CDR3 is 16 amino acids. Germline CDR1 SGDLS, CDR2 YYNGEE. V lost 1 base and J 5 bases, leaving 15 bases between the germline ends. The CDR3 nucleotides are TGTGCCAGCAGCGTATTGGACAGTAGAGAGAATGAAAAACTGTTTTTT. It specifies CASSVLDSRENEKLFF.

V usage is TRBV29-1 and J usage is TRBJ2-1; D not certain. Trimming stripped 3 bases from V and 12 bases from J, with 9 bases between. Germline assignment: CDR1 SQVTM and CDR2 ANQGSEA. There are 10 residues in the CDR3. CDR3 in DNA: TGCAGCGTTGATCACGGTTGGCAGTTCTTC. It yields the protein CSVDHGWQFF.

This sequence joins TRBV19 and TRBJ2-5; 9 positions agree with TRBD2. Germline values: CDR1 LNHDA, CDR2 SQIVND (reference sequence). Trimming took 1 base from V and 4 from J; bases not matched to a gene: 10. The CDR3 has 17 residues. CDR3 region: CASSIAGGRARGETQYF. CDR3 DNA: TGTGCCAGTAGTATAGCTGGCGGGAGGGCTCGGGGAGAGACCCAGTACTTC.

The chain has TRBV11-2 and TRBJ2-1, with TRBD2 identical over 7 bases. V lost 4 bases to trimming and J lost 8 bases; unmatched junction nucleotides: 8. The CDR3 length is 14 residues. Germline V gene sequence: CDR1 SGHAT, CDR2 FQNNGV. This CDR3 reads CASSSAGLLYEQFF. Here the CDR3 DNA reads TGTGCCAGCAGCTCTGCGGGACTACTCTATGAGCAGTTCTTC. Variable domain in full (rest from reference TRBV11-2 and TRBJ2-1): EAGVAQSPRYKIIEKRQSVAFWCNPISGHATLYWYQQILGQGPKLLIQFQNNGVVDDSQLPKDRFSAERLKGVDSTLKIQPAKLEDSAVYLCASSSAGLLYEQFFGPGTRLTVL.

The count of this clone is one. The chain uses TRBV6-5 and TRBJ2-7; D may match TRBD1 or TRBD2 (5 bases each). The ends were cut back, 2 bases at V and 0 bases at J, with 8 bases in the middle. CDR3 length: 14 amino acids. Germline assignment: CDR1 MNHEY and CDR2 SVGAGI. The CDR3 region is CASSYVGTSYEQYF. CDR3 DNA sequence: TGTGCCAGCAGTTACGTCGGGACCTCCTACGAGCAGTACTTC.

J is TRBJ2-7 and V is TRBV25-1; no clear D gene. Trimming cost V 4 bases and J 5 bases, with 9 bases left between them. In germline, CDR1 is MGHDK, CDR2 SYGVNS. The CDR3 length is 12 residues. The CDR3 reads CASSGSRNEQYF. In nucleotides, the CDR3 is TGTGCCAGCAGTGGAAGCAGGAACGAGCAGTACTTC.

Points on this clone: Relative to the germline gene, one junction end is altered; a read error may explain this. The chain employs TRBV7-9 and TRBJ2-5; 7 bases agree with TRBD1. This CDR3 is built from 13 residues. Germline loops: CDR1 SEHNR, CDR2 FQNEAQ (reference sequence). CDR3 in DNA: TGTGCCAGCAGCCGGACCGGGACAGAGATCCAGTACTTC. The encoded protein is CASSRTGTEIQYF.